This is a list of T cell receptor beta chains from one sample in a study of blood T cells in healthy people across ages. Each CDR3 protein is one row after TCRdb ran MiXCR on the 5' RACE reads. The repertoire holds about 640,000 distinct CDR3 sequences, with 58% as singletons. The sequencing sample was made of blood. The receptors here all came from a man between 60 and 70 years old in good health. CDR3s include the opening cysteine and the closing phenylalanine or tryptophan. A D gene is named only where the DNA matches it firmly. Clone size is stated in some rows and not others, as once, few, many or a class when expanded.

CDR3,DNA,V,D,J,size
CASSSSARLQDEQYF,TGTGCCAGCAGCTCCTCTGCTAGGCTCCAGGACGAGCAGTACTTC,TRBV5-4,.,TRBJ2-7,.
CASSRGGTSTDTQYF,TGTGCCAGCAGCCGAGGGGGTACTAGCACAGATACGCAGTATTTT,TRBV3-1,.,TRBJ2-3,.
CAISETDRALGQFF,TGTGCCATCAGTGAGACCGACAGGGCGCTCGGGCAGTTCTTC,TRBV10-3,TRBD1,TRBJ2-1,.
CASRRGLGQETQYF,TGTGCCAGCCGGCGGGGACTAGGCCAAGAGACCCAGTACTTC,TRBV6-2/TRBV6-3,TRBD2,TRBJ2-5,.
CASGADGTQYF,TGTGCCAGCGGGGCGGACGGAACCCAGTACTTC,TRBV28,.,TRBJ2-7,.
CASSAPGQASSYEQYF,TGTGCCAGCAGTGCTCCGGGACAGGCGAGCTCCTACGAGCAGTACTTC,TRBV6-1,TRBD1,TRBJ2-7,few
CASRAQGAHLDEQFF,TGTGCCAGCAGGGCACAGGGGGCGCATTTGGATGAGCAGTTCTTC,TRBV6-1,TRBD1,TRBJ2-1,.
CASSLGLPAGGLDEQFF,TGTGCCAGCAGTTTAGGACTCCCAGCGGGGGGTTTGGATGAGCAGTTCTTC,TRBV12-3/TRBV12-4,TRBD2,TRBJ2-1,.
CASSPPGTGGLEQYF,TGTGCCAGCAGCCCCCCAGGGACAGGGGGCCTCGAGCAGTACTTC,TRBV7-9,TRBD1,TRBJ2-7,once
CASSSRGGNTDTQYF,TGCGCCAGCAGCTCTAGGGGGGGAAACACAGATACGCAGTATTTT,TRBV5-1,.,TRBJ2-3,.
CSVLQGLGGELFF,TGCAGCGTCTTACAGGGGTTGGGCGGGGAGCTGTTTTTT,TRBV29-1,TRBD1,TRBJ2-2,.
CASSPLDSRGYTF,TGTGCCAGCTCACCACTCGATTCCCGGGGCTACACCTTC,TRBV18,.,TRBJ1-2,.
CSARDPGGYNEQFF,TGCAGTGCTAGAGACCCCGGGGGGTACAATGAGCAGTTCTTC,TRBV20-1,TRBD2,TRBJ2-1,.
CASSSETLSYNEQFF,TGCGCCAGCAGCTCGGAAACCCTCTCCTACAATGAGCAGTTCTTC,TRBV5-1,.,TRBJ2-1,many
CASTLRLAGTGYEQFF,TGTGCCAGCACTCTCCGACTAGCGGGGACCGGTTATGAGCAGTTCTTC,TRBV6-6,TRBD2,TRBJ2-1,.
CASSLGAVNYGYTF,TGTGCCAGCAGCTTAGGGGCGGTAAACTATGGCTACACCTTC,TRBV7-9,.,TRBJ1-2,.
CASPGDTNEKLFF,TGTGCCAGTCCGGGGGATACTAATGAAAAACTGTTTTTT,TRBV2,.,TRBJ1-4,.
CASSTRQGEYEQYF,TGCGCCAGCAGCACCCGACAGGGGGAATACGAGCAGTACTTC,TRBV4-1,TRBD1,TRBJ2-7,few
CASSPTSGRYQETQYF,TGTGCCAGCAGCCCAACGTCGGGCAGATACCAAGAGACCCAGTACTTC,TRBV21-1,.,TRBJ2-5,.
CSASPGLAELTDTQYF,TGCAGTGCTAGCCCGGGACTAGCGGAACTCACAGATACGCAGTATTTT,TRBV20-1,TRBD2,TRBJ2-3,once
CASSQDPGLNSPLHF,TGCGCCAGCAGCCAAGATCCAGGTCTTAATTCACCCCTCCACTTT,TRBV4-1,.,TRBJ1-6,few
CASRPLAGGLNEQFF,TGTGCCAGCAGACCACTAGCGGGGGGGCTCAATGAGCAGTTCTTC,TRBV2,TRBD2,TRBJ2-1,.
CASSLGGSSGDETQYF,TGCGCCAGCAGCTTGGGGGGATCCAGCGGGGATGAGACCCAGTACTTC,TRBV5-1,TRBD2,TRBJ2-5,.
CASSAQAGNQPQHF,TGTGCCAGCAGTGCACAGGCGGGCAATCAGCCCCAGCATTTT,TRBV6-1,.,TRBJ1-5,.
CASSADINEQFF,TGCGCCAGCAGCGCGGACATCAATGAGCAGTTCTTC,TRBV10-1,.,TRBJ2-1,few
CSVGYRGSSYEQYF,TGCAGCGTTGGGTACAGGGGAAGCTCCTACGAGCAGTACTTC,TRBV29-1,TRBD1,TRBJ2-7,.
CASSLSPSGGSLYNEQYF,TGCGCCAGCAGCTTGTCTCCTAGCGGGGGGTCCCTTTACAATGAGCAGTACTTC,TRBV5-1,TRBD2,TRBJ2-5,once
CSASERDNSPLHF,TGCAGTGCTAGTGAACGGGATAATTCACCCCTCCACTTT,TRBV20-1,.,TRBJ1-6,.
CASKGARDDEKLFF,TGTGCCAGCAAGGGGGCCAGGGACGATGAAAAACTGTTTTTT,TRBV28,TRBD1,TRBJ1-4,once
CASSLYYGTGRSSTDTQYF,TGTGCCAGCAGTTTATACTATGGGACAGGGAGGTCTAGCACAGATACGCAGTATTTT,TRBV27,TRBD1,TRBJ2-3,once